These T cell receptor beta chains were read from a single sample in a study of blood T cell repertoires in COVID-19. Profiling relied on immunoSEQ multiplex PCR, and the TCRdb table lists in-frame clones only, not all of them. The sample contains 130,000 or so clones, roughly 80% of which appear only once. The sample comprised peripheral blood. The receptors shown here come from a human donor in a cohort sampled during active COVID-19. Both conserved end residues are part of each CDR3. D genes are given only for firm matches.

v_call: TRBV11-1
j_call: TRBJ2-3
d_call: NA
cdr3_aa: CASSSRTNTDTQYF

v_call: TRBV10-2
j_call: TRBJ1-2
d_call: TRBD1
cdr3_aa: CASSEGQGSYGYTF

v_call: TRBV24-1
j_call: TRBJ2-2
d_call: TRBD2
cdr3_aa: CATSDNGGGGTGELFF

v_call: TRBV3-1/TRBV3-2
j_call: TRBJ1-4
d_call: NA
cdr3_aa: CASSQTATNEKLFF

v_call: TRBV5-1
j_call: TRBJ2-7
d_call: NA
cdr3_aa: CASSDGQRYEQYF

v_call: TRBV9
j_call: TRBJ2-1
d_call: TRBD1
cdr3_aa: CASSAWDRANEQFF

v_call: TRBV29-1
j_call: TRBJ2-3
d_call: TRBD1
cdr3_aa: CSVATGTDTQYF

v_call: TRBV11-2
j_call: TRBJ2-2
d_call: TRBD1
cdr3_aa: CASSLFSGTGRTGELFF

v_call: TRBV6-5
j_call: TRBJ1-2
d_call: NA
cdr3_aa: CASTTRTGGGYTF

v_call: TRBV10-3
j_call: TRBJ2-3
d_call: NA
cdr3_aa: CAISGPRDSYTDTQYF

v_call: TRBV2
j_call: TRBJ2-7
d_call: TRBD1
cdr3_aa: CASRLGQGYEQYF

v_call: TRBV15
j_call: TRBJ2-1
d_call: NA
cdr3_aa: CATSLWASASHNEQFF

v_call: TRBV6-5
j_call: TRBJ2-7
d_call: NA
cdr3_aa: CASEYRDTTYEQYF

v_call: TRBV21-1
j_call: TRBJ2-7
d_call: NA
cdr3_aa: CASSKDWGTGGYEQYF

v_call: TRBV10-3
j_call: TRBJ2-5
d_call: NA
cdr3_aa: CAISDRAGQTQYF

v_call: TRBV9
j_call: TRBJ2-1
d_call: NA
cdr3_aa: CASGLPNNEQFF

v_call: TRBV5-1
j_call: TRBJ1-5
d_call: NA
cdr3_aa: CASSLDSPSNQPQHF

v_call: TRBV27
j_call: TRBJ2-3
d_call: TRBD2
cdr3_aa: CASSSSGSPSTDTQYF

v_call: TRBV6-6
j_call: TRBJ1-6
d_call: NA
cdr3_aa: CASSYSHNSGNSPLHF

v_call: TRBV9
j_call: TRBJ2-3
d_call: NA
cdr3_aa: CASSVAPAGPGYF

v_call: TRBV7-9
j_call: TRBJ1-4
d_call: TRBD1
cdr3_aa: CASTTTGGEGEKLFF

v_call: TRBV6-1
j_call: TRBJ1-2
d_call: TRBD1
cdr3_aa: CASSGGQGALPYGYTF

v_call: TRBV5-4
j_call: TRBJ2-7
d_call: TRBD1
cdr3_aa: CASTKGTGGHEQYF

v_call: TRBV5-4
j_call: TRBJ2-7
d_call: NA
cdr3_aa: CASSVDRRPYEQYF

v_call: TRBV4-1
j_call: TRBJ2-7
d_call: TRBD1
cdr3_aa: CASSQDGTGHYEQYF

v_call: TRBV18
j_call: TRBJ1-2
d_call: NA
cdr3_aa: CASSSPATVNYGYTF

v_call: TRBV4-1
j_call: TRBJ2-3
d_call: NA
cdr3_aa: CASSQDAGLTTDTQYF

v_call: TRBV3-1/TRBV3-2
j_call: TRBJ2-7
d_call: NA
cdr3_aa: CASSEDTSYEQYF

v_call: TRBV19
j_call: TRBJ2-3
d_call: TRBD1
cdr3_aa: CASSMVQGASDTQYF

v_call: TRBV10-3
j_call: TRBJ1-2
d_call: NA
cdr3_aa: CAISEPGYGYTF

v_call: TRBV2
j_call: TRBJ2-2
d_call: NA
cdr3_aa: CASSAQVTGELFF

v_call: TRBV20-1
j_call: TRBJ1-1
d_call: NA
cdr3_aa: CSASGGGMTEAFF

v_call: TRBV6-5
j_call: TRBJ2-7
d_call: NA
cdr3_aa: CASSASAYGDYEQYF

v_call: TRBV29-1
j_call: TRBJ2-1
d_call: NA
cdr3_aa: CSVERWDIYNEQFF

v_call: TRBV5-6
j_call: TRBJ2-2
d_call: TRBD1
cdr3_aa: CASRGRTGTGELFF

v_call: TRBV2
j_call: TRBJ2-1
d_call: NA
cdr3_aa: CASSGQWTLYNEQFF

v_call: TRBV7-9
j_call: TRBJ2-3
d_call: TRBD1
cdr3_aa: CASSLGTGETDTQYF

v_call: TRBV7-2
j_call: TRBJ2-3
d_call: NA
cdr3_aa: CASSVVTGGTDTQYF

v_call: TRBV19
j_call: TRBJ1-1
d_call: NA
cdr3_aa: CASHPQGRVDTEAFF